The 29 T cell receptor beta chains in this list originate from one sample, sequenced in a study of T cells after yellow fever vaccination. TCRdb reprocessed the 5' RACE reads via MiXCR and lists one record per CDR3 protein. Found here are a few hundred thousand distinct CDR3 sequences, over 15% of them singletons; the top ten hold around 15%. The sequenced sample was PBMCs, obtained 15 days after the yellow fever booster vaccination. The receptor source for this set is a man aged 25 to 40 who received the YFV17D yellow fever vaccine.

This sequence joins TRBV20-1 and TRBJ2-1; D is uncertain. The CDR3 length is 15 residues. Trimming left V 5 bases short and J 0 bases short, with 14 bases between. Germline V gene sequence: CDR1 DFQATT, CDR2 SNEGSKA (reference sequence). The CDR3 here is CSAHKYTSSYNEQFF. The CDR3 nucleotides are TGCAGTGCTCACAAGTACACAAGCTCCTACAATGAGCAGTTCTTC.

The sample holds a few counts of this clonotype. This rearrangement joins TRBV7-2 to TRBJ2-7; 9 positions agree with TRBD1. The V and J ends lost 2 bases and 6 bases, in that order; junction bases with no gene match: 5. This CDR3 contains 14 residues. Germline V gene sequence: CDR1 SGHTA, CDR2 FQGNSA. The CDR3 region is CASSLKMTGGEQYF. The CDR3 nucleotides are TGTGCCAGCAGCTTAAAAATGACAGGGGGCGAGCAGTACTTC.

This clonotype turned up a few times. The J gene is TRBJ2-5, the V gene TRBV5-1, with 10 bases identical to TRBD2. J was trimmed by 6 bases and V by 4 bases; bases with no gene match: 12. Per the germline V gene, CDR1 is SGHRS and CDR2 is YFSETQ. This CDR3 contains 16 residues. CDR3 in DNA: TGCGCCAGCAGCCCGCCGGGACTAGCGACCATCCAGACCCAGTACTTC. It codes for CASSPPGLATIQTQYF.

This clonotype was counted only a few times. This chain links TRBV5-1 with TRBJ2-2; TRBD1 might be the D (6 bases). V was trimmed by 4 bases and J by 1 base, leaving 11 bases between them. Germline V gene sequence: CDR1 SGHRS, CDR2 YFSETQ. There are 15 residues in the CDR3. The CDR3 spells CASSPMTGNTGELFF. The CDR3 DNA reads TGCGCCAGCAGCCCAATGACAGGGAACACCGGGGAGCTGTTTTTT.

On this clonotype itself: This clone may be a read error of a much larger clone one base away. This sequence joins TRBV7-2 and TRBJ1-2; 7 nucleotides align to TRBD1. V was clipped by 3 bases and J by 4 bases; unmatched bases: 2. Germline lookup yields CDR1 SGHTA and CDR2 FQGNSA. The CDR3 totals 13 residues. The CDR3 bases are TGTGCCAGCAGCTTTGACAGGGTCTATGGCTACACCTTC. Amino acids: CASSFDRVYGYTF.

The chain links TRBV11-1 to TRBJ2-5; 7 bases line up with TRBD1. The V segment lost 4 bases and the J segment 5 bases; nucleotides outside the gene matches: 7. Germline-derived CDR1 and CDR2 are SGHAT and FQDESV (reference sequence). The length of the CDR3 is 14 residues. The chain's CDR3 is CASSSRQGKETQYF. The DNA of the CDR3 is TGTGCCAGCAGCTCCAGACAGGGCAAGGAGACCCAGTACTTC. Full variable domain (outside the CDR3, taken from reference TRBV11-1 and TRBJ2-5): EAEVAQSPRYKITEKSQAVAFWCDPISGHATLYWYRQILGQGPELLVQFQDESVVDDSQLPKDRFSAERLKGVDSTLKIQPAELGDSAMYLCASSSRQGKETQYFGPGTRLLVL.

This clonotype was picked up a small number of times. V gene TRBV20-1 combines with J gene TRBJ2-7; 12 bases map to TRBD2. Trimming at V came to 5 bases and at J to 7 bases, leaving 3 bases not matched to a gene. In germline, CDR1 is DFQATT, CDR2 SNEGSKA (reference sequence). There are 12 residues in the CDR3. CDR3 protein: CSASGLAGEQYF. The CDR3 coding sequence is TGCAGTGCTTCCGGACTAGCGGGAGAGCAGTACTTC.

This CDR3 reads CATSARTSGSTDTQYF. CDR3 nucleotides: TGTGCCACCAGTGCAAGGACTAGCGGGTCCACAGATACGCAGTATTTT. The chain combines TRBV24-1 with TRBJ2-3; 11 positions agree with TRBD2. CDR1 is KGHDR, CDR2 SFDVKD, per germline. The V segment lost 5 bases and the J segment 2 bases; nucleotides outside the gene matches: 5. The CDR3 consists of 16 residues.

V and J are TRBV27 and TRBJ2-2; TRBD2 aligns across 13 bases. This CDR3 is built from 16 residues. J gave up 4 bases and V 8 bases, and 7 bases lay outside the gene matches. The V gene's germline CDR1 is MNHEY and CDR2 SMNVEV (reference sequence). The CDR3 DNA reads as TGTGCCAGCGCACTAGCGGGAGGGCCCGTCACCGGGGAGCTGTTTTTT. This codes for CASALAGGPVTGELFF.

The V gene is TRBV7-6, the J gene TRBJ2-1; 9 positions match TRBD2. The CDR3 contains 17 residues. Germline loops: CDR1 SGHVS, CDR2 FNYEAQ. V lost 4 bases to trimming and J lost 5 bases; unmatched junction nucleotides: 12. DNA of the CDR3: TGTGCCAGCAGCTCTGGGGGTCGGACTAGCGTCCACAATGAGCAGTTCTTC. It yields the protein CASSSGGRTSVHNEQFF.

The chain employs TRBV28 and TRBJ2-1; tentatively, D is TRBD1 or TRBD2 (5 bases each). This CDR3 has 12 residues. Germline CDR1 is MDHEN and CDR2 is SYDVKM. V shed 5 bases and J shed 9 bases, with 11 bases lying between them. Written as DNA, the CDR3 is TGTGCCAGCAGTCAAAGAGGGGTTGAGCAGTTCTTC. Its protein is CASSQRGVEQFF.

The CDR3 bases are TGCAGTGCTAGGCTCACCGGGGAGCTGTTTTTT. It yields the protein CSARLTGELFF. The J gene is TRBJ2-2, the V gene TRBV20-1; no clear D. Germline assignment: CDR1 DFQATT and CDR2 SNEGSKA (reference sequence). This CDR3 region has 11 residues. V was clipped by 3 bases and J by 4 bases, with 3 bases between them.

The table lists this clonotype with a few counts. The rearrangement links TRBV19 to TRBJ2-1, with 8 bases that match TRBD1. This CDR3 is 15 amino acids long. Germline V lookup: CDR1 LNHDA, CDR2 SQIVND (reference sequence). The J segment lost 2 bases and the V segment lost 3 bases, leaving 3 bases of the junction unmatched. The CDR3 bases are TGTGCCAGTAGTATCCAGGGACAGGCCTACAATGAGCAGTTCTTC. This encodes CASSIQGQAYNEQFF.

The rearrangement links TRBV20-1 to TRBJ2-7, with D perhaps matching TRBD1 or TRBD2 (5 bases each). Germline CDR1 reads DFQATT; CDR2 reads SNEGSKA (reference sequence). CDR3 length: 13 amino acids. V was clipped by 3 bases and J by 2 bases, with 11 bases between them. In nucleotides, the CDR3 is TGCAGTGCTAGCGGGACCTATGCCTACGAGCAGTACTTC. It specifies CSASGTYAYEQYF.

This clonotype has just a few counts. The chain joins TRBV6-1 to TRBJ2-3; D is perhaps TRBD1 (5 bases). Germline CDR1 MNHNS, CDR2 SASEGT. The CDR3 contains 13 residues. Between the trimmed V and J ends, which lost 6 bases and 4 bases, there was a span of 11 bases. In DNA, the CDR3 is TGTGCCAGCAGGCGTATAGGGGCAGATACGCAGTATTTT. Translation: CASRRIGADTQYF.

The chain recombines TRBV6-1 with TRBJ2-3, with D perhaps TRBD1 (5 bases). Between the trimmed V and J ends, which lost 9 bases and 2 bases, there was a span of 15 bases. The CDR3 is made up of 14 amino acids. Germline CDR1 is MNHNS and CDR2 is SASEGT. The CDR3 spells CASERGINTDTQYF. The DNA of the CDR3 is TGTGCCAGTGAAAGGGGCATCAACACAGATACGCAGTATTTT.

This clonotype occurred a few times. The gene calls are TRBV4-3 and TRBJ1-2; TRBD1 matches 7 bases. This CDR3 is 17 amino acids long. The trim removed 0 bases at V and 5 bases at J, leaving 12 bases unmatched. The germline V gene has CDR1 LGHNA and CDR2 YSLEER. As DNA, the CDR3 is TGCGCCAGCAGCCAAGATCGATCCAGGACAGGCGTTTATGGCTACACCTTC. Protein product: CASSQDRSRTGVYGYTF.

The chain couples TRBV30 to TRBJ1-1, with 7 nucleotides matching TRBD1. There are 14 residues in the CDR3. Looked up from germline, CDR1 is GTSNPN and CDR2 is SVGIG (reference sequence). V lost 0 bases and J lost 5; bases outside the gene matches: 6. CDR3 in DNA: TGTGCCTGGAGTGTACTGACAGGGAAGACTGAAGCTTTCTTT. Translating gives CAWSVLTGKTEAFF.

This clonotype was found a few times. The chain employs TRBV9 and TRBJ2-5, with 7 bases lining up with TRBD1. CDR3 length equals 13 residues. Germline CDR1 is SGDLS and CDR2 is YYNGEE. Unmatched junction bases numbered 5, after V lost 4 bases and J lost 5 bases. CDR3 loop: CASSTYRGETQYF. In nucleotides, the CDR3 is TGTGCCAGCAGCACTTACAGGGGTGAGACCCAGTACTTC.

This clonotype was counted many times. The CDR3, as DNA: TGTGCCAGCAGTTACCTTGACAGGGGGCGCACCGGGGAGCTGTTTTTT. This gives the protein CASSYLDRGRTGELFF. This rearrangement joins TRBV6-2 or TRBV6-3 to TRBJ2-2, with 10 bases identical to TRBD1. Trimming removed 2 bases from V and 4 bases from J; junction bases left unmatched: 4. Germline loops: CDR1 MNHEY, CDR2 SVGEGT. The CDR3 contains 16 residues.

This clonotype was found a few times. This chain connects TRBV20-1 to TRBJ1-5; D possibly corresponds to TRBD1 (5 bases). The CDR3 sequence is 15 residues long. Germline V lookup: CDR1 DFQATT, CDR2 SNEGSKA (reference sequence). With 0 bases removed from V and 4 bases from J, the gap between germline ends came to 13 bases. CDR3 bases: TGCAGTGCTAGAGATCCTTGGGCAGGGAATCAGCCCCAGCATTTT. Translated, it gives CSARDPWAGNQPQHF.

This chain uses TRBV15 with TRBJ1-1; D not resolved. The length of the CDR3 is 15 residues. V lost 0 bases and J lost 10, with 18 bases in between. In germline, CDR1 is LNHNV, CDR2 YYDKDF (reference sequence). The CDR3 loop reads CATSRETRLTRGAFF. The CDR3 nucleotides read TGTGCCACCAGCAGAGAGACGAGATTGACCCGGGGAGCTTTCTTT.

This chain joins TRBV7-9 and TRBJ2-1; TRBD1 or TRBD2 may be the D gene (7 bases each). The CDR3 extends over 14 amino acids. The ends were cut back, 5 bases at V and 5 bases at J, with 13 bases in the middle. Germline V gene sequence: CDR1 SEHNR, CDR2 FQNEAQ (reference sequence). The CDR3 DNA is TGTGCCAGCAGCCGGGGGAGGGGGCACAATGAGCAGTTCTTC. Translating gives CASSRGRGHNEQFF.

V gene TRBV6-5 combines with J gene TRBJ2-1; D ambiguous. CDR1 is MNHEY and CDR2 is SVGAGI in the germline V gene. The ends were cut back, 4 bases at V and 5 bases at J, with 15 bases in the middle. This CDR3 comprises 15 residues. CDR3 residues: CASSLSWIQHNEQFF. The CDR3 DNA sequence: TGTGCCAGCAGTTTGAGTTGGATCCAACACAATGAGCAGTTCTTC.

V and J are TRBV12-3 or TRBV12-4 and TRBJ2-7, with a tentative D call TRBD2 (6 bases). Trimming took off 6 bases at V and 5 bases at J, with 23 bases between the two ends. The CDR3 has 16 residues. CDR3 sequence: CASRIGPATQRDEQYF. The CDR3 region has the DNA TGTGCCAGCAGAATAGGGCCAGCGACACAGCGGGACGAGCAGTACTTC.

The sample holds a few counts of this clonotype. The gene calls are TRBV20-1 and TRBJ1-5; D possibly corresponds to TRBD1 (6 bases). Per the germline V gene, CDR1 is DFQATT and CDR2 is SNEGSKA (reference sequence). The CDR3 consists of 13 residues. V lost 6 bases, J lost 8 bases, and 17 bases lay in between. The CDR3 sequence is CSAGRGREKPQHF. CDR3 DNA: TGCAGTGCCGGGAGGGGGAGGGAGAAGCCCCAGCATTTT.

The chain links TRBV3-1 to TRBJ2-1, with D perhaps matching TRBD2 (5 bases). The germline V gene encodes CDR1 LGHDT and CDR2 YNNKEL (reference sequence). Trimming removed 4 bases at V and 9 bases at J, with 10 bases between. There are 12 residues in the CDR3. CDR3 sequence: CASSPPGSEQFF. CDR3 nucleotides: TGTGCCAGCAGCCCCCCTGGGAGTGAGCAGTTCTTC.

This clonotype was observed a handful of times. The chain has TRBV7-2 and TRBJ2-5, with D possibly being TRBD2 (5 bases). The CDR3 sequence is 14 residues long. Germline values: CDR1 SGHTA, CDR2 FQGNSA. Trimming cost V 7 bases and J 3 bases, with 15 bases left between them. CDR3 coding DNA: TGTGCCAGCACCCGAAGGAGCGGAAAAGAGACCCAGTACTTC. It codes for CASTRRSGKETQYF.

This clonotype was seen a handful of times. The chain links TRBV7-2 to TRBJ1-1; D is undetermined. The CDR3 has 16 residues. CDR1 is SGHTA, CDR2 FQGNSA, per germline. Between the trimmed V and J ends, which lost 7 bases and 0 bases, there was a span of 18 bases. CDR3 nucleotides: TGTGCCAGCACTCAAGTCGTCGGTTACATGAACACTGAAGCTTTCTTT. It encodes CASTQVVGYMNTEAFF.